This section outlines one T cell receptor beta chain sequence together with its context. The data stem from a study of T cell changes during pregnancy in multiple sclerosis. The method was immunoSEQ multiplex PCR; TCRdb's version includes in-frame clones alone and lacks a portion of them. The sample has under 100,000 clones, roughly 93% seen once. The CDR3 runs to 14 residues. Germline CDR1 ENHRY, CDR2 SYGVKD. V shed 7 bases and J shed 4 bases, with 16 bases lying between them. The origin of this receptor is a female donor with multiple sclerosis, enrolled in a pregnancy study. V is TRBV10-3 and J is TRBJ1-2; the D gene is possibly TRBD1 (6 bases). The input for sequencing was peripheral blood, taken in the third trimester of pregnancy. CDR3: CAINPDRASYGYTF. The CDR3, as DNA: TGTGCCATCAACCCGGACAGAGCCAGCTATGGCTACACCTTC.